This T cell receptor beta chain was obtained from a study of PD-1 blockade in classical Hodgkin lymphoma. Broader study findings: Newly diagnosed patients were reported to start with lower TCR diversity than healthy donors. The study found complete responders had baseline diversity similar to newly diagnosed patients. Repertoire difference causes, possibly disease activity or prior therapy, remain undefined. It was CD4+ TCR diversity, not CD8+, that rose significantly by C4D1.

Libraries were prepared by immunoSEQ multiplex PCR; TCRdb keeps only in-frame clonotypes and omits some of them. The sample yields about 24,000 clones, roughly 80% seen once. Each patient relapsed following autologous stem cell transplantation, and prior brentuximab vedotin exposure differed. The CDR3 sequence is 14 residues long. Germline V CDR1 and CDR2: SGHRS, YFSETQ. Trimming removed 1 base from V and 0 bases from J, with 7 bases in between. As to this clone: Its antigen is currently unknown.

The material sequenced was peripheral blood mononuclear cells (PBMCs), taken at baseline. This receptor was identified in a human donor with classical Hodgkin lymphoma. The chain has TRBV5-1 and TRBJ1-1, with a tentative D call TRBD1 (6 bases). CDR3 nucleotide sequence: TGCGCCAGCAGCTTGACAGGGCTGAACACTGAAGCTTTCTTT. It codes for CASSLTGLNTEAFF.